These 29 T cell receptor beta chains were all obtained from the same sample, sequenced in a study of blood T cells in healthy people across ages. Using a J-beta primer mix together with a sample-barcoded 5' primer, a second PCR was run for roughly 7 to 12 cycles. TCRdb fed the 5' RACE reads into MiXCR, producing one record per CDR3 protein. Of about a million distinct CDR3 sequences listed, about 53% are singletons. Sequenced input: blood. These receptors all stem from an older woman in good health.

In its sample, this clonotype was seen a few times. For the CDR3, the DNA is TGCAGTGCCCAGACTAGCGGGGTATATGAGGCGCAGTATTTT. Amino acids: CSAQTSGVYEAQYF. The chain recombines TRBV20-1 with TRBJ2-3; 11 bases match TRBD2. Germline CDR1 DFQATT, CDR2 SNEGSKA (reference sequence). This CDR3 spans 14 amino acids. Trimming cost V 6 bases and J 10 bases; bases outside gene matches: 12.

The CDR3 loop reads CASSASGTPAYEQYF. The CDR3 bases are TGTGCCAGCAGTGCATCCGGGACACCAGCCTACGAGCAGTACTTC. The rearrangement links TRBV6-1 to TRBJ2-7; D possibly corresponds to TRBD1 (6 bases). V lost 4 bases and J 2 bases, leaving 15 bases between the germline ends. The V gene's germline CDR1 is MNHNS and CDR2 SASEGT. The CDR3 runs to 15 residues.

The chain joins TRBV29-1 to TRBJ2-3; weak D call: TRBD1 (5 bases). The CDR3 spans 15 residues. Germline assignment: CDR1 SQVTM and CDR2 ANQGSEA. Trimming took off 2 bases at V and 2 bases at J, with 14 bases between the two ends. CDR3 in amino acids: CSVETADSYTDTQYF. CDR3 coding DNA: TGCAGCGTTGAAACTGCCGACAGCTACACAGATACGCAGTATTTT.

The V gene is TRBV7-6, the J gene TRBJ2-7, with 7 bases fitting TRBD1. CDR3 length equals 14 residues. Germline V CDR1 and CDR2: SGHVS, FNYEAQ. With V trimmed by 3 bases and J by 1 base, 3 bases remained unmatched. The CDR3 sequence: CASSFRGNSYEQYF. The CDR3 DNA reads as TGTGCCAGCAGCTTCAGGGGGAATTCCTACGAGCAGTACTTC.

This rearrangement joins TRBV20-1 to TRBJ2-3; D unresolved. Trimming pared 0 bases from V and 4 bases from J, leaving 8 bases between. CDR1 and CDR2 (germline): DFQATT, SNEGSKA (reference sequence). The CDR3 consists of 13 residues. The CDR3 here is CSARDNPPDTQYF. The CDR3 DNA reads TGCAGTGCTAGAGATAACCCTCCAGATACGCAGTATTTT.

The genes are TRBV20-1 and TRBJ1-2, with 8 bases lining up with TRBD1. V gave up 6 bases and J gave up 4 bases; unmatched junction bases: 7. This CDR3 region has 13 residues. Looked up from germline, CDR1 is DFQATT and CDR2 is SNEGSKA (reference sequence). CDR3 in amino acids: CSARQGRSYGYTF. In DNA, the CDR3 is TGCAGTGCAAGACAGGGGAGGAGCTATGGCTACACCTTC.

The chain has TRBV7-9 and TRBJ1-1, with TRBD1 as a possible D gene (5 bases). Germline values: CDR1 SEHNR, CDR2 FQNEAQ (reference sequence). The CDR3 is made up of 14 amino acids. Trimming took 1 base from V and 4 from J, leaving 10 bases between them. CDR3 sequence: CASSLEGTATEAFF. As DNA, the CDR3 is TGTGCCAGCAGCTTAGAGGGGACCGCCACTGAAGCTTTCTTT.

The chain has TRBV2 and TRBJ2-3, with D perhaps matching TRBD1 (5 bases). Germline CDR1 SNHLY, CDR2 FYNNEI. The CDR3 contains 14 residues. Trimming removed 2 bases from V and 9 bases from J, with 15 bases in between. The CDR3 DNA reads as TGTGCCAGCAGTGAAAGGTCGACAGTCCGAACGCAGTATTTT. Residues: CASSERSTVRTQYF.

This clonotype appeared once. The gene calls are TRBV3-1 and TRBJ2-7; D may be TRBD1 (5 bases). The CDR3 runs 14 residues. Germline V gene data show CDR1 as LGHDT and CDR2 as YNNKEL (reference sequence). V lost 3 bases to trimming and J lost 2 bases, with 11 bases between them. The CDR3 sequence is CASSHRQNTYEQYF. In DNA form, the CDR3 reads TGTGCCAGCAGCCATCGACAGAACACCTACGAGCAGTACTTC.

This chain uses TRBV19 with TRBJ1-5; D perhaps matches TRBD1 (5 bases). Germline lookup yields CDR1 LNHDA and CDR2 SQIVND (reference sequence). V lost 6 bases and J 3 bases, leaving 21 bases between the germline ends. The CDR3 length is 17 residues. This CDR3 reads CASRGAGTRSSNQPQHF. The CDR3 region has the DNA TGTGCCAGTAGGGGTGCCGGGACGCGCTCGTCCAATCAGCCCCAGCATTTT.

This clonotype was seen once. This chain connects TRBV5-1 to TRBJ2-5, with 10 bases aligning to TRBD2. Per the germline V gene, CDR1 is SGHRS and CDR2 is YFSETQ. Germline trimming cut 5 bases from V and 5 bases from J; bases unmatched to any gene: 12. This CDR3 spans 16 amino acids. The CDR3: CASSASGRGEFETQYF. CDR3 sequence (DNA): TGCGCCAGCAGTGCTAGCGGGAGAGGAGAATTTGAGACCCAGTACTTC.

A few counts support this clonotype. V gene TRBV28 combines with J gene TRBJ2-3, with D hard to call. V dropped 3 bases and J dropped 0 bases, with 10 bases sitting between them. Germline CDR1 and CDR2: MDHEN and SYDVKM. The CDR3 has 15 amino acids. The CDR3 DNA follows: TGTGCCAGCAGTTTTAGGCAGCCCAGCACAGATACGCAGTATTTT. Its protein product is CASSFRQPSTDTQYF.

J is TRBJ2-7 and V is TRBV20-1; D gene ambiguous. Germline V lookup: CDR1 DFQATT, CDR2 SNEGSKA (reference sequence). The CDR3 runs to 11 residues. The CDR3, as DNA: TGCAGCCCCTCCCACGACAATGAGCAGTACTTC. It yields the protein CSPSHDNEQYF.

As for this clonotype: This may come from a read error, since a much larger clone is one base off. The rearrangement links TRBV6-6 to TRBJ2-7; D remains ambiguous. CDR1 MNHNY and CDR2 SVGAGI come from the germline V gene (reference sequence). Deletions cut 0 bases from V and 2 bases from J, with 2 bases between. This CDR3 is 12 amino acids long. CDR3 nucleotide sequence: TGTGCCAGCAGTTACTCCACCTACGAGCAGTACTTC. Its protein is CASSYSTYEQYF.

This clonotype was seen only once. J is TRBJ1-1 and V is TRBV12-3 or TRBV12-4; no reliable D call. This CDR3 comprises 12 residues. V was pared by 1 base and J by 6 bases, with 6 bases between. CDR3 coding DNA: TGTGCCAGCAGTTTAGGGGCAGCTGAAGCTTTCTTT. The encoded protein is CASSLGAAEAFF.

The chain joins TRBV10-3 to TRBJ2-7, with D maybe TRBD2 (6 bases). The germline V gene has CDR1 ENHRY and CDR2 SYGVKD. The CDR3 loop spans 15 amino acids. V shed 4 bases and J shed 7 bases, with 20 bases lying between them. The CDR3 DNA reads TGTGCCATCAGTGGGTCTAGCGAGTCCTACAATGAGCAGTACTTC. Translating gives CAISGSSESYNEQYF.

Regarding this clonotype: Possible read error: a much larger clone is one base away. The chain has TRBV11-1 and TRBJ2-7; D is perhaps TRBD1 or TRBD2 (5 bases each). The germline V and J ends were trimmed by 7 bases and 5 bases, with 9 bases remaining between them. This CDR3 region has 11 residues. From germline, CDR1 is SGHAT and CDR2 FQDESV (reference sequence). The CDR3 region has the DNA TGTGCCAGCACCCGGGGACACGAGCAGTACTTC. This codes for CASTRGHEQYF.

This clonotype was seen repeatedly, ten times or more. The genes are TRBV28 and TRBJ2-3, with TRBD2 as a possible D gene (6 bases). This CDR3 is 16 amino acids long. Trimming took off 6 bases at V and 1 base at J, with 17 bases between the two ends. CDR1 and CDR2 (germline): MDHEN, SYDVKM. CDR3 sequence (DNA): TGTGCCAGCAGGGACCTAAGGGCTAGCGGCACAGATACGCAGTATTTT. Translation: CASRDLRASGTDTQYF.

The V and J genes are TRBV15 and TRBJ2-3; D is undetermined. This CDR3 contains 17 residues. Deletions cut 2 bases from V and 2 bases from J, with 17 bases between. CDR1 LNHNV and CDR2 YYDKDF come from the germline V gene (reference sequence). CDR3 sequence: CATSRHPQVVFTDTQYF. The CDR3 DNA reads TGTGCCACCAGCAGACACCCCCAGGTTGTCTTCACAGATACGCAGTATTTT.

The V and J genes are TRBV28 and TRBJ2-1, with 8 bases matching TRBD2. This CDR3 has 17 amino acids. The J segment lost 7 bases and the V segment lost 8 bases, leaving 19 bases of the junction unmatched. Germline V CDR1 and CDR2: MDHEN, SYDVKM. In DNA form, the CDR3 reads TGTGCCAGCGGGGGTCCCCCCCCGGGGGGGTATTGGAATGAGCAGTTCTTC. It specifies CASGGPPPGGYWNEQFF.

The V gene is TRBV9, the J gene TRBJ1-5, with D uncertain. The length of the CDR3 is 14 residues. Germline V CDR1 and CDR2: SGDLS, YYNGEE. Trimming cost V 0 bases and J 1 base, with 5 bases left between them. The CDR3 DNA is TGTGCCAGCAGCGTAGAACCGAGCAATCAGCCCCAGCATTTT. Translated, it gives CASSVEPSNQPQHF.

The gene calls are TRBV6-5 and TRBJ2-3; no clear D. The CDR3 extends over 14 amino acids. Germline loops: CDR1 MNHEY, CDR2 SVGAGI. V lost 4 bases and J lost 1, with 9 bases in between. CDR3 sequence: CASSWSFRTDTQYF. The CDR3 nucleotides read TGTGCCAGCAGTTGGTCTTTCCGCACAGATACGCAGTATTTT.

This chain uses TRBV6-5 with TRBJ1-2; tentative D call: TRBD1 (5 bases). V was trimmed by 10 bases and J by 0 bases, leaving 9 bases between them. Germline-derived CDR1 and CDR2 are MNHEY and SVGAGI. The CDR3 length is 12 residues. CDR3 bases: TGTGCCACACAGGATACTAACTATGGCTACACCTTC. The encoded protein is CATQDTNYGYTF.

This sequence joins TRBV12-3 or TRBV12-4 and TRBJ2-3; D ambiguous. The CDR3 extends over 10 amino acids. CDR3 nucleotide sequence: TGTGCGACGTTGGAAGATACGCAGTATTTT. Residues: CATLEDTQYF.

The CDR3 is CASSDVGRTYGYTF. CDR3 nucleotides: TGTGCCAGCAGTGATGTGGGACGGACCTATGGCTACACCTTC. The chain recombines TRBV6-1 with TRBJ1-2; D is perhaps TRBD1 (5 bases). The CDR3 has 14 amino acids. Germline CDR1 and CDR2: MNHNS and SASEGT. Trimming cost V 3 bases and J 4 bases, with 12 bases left between them.

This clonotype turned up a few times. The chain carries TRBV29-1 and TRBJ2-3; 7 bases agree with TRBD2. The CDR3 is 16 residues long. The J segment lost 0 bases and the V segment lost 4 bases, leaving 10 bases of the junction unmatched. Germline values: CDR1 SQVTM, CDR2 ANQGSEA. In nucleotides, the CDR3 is TGCAGCGTTGGCCTAGCGGCTTCCACTAGCACAGATACGCAGTATTTT. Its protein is CSVGLAASTSTDTQYF.

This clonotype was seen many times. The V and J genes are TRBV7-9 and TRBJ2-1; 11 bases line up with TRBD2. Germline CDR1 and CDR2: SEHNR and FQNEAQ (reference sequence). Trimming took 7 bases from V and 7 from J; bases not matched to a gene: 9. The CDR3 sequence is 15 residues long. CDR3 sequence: CASTPGSGRGNEQFF. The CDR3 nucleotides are TGTGCCAGCACCCCGGGTAGCGGGAGGGGGAATGAGCAGTTCTTC.

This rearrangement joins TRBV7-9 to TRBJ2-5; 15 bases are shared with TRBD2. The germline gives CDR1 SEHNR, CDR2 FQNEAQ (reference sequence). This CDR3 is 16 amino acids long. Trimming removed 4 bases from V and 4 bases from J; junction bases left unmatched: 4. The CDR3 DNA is TGTGCCAGCAGCTCGGGACTAGCGGGAGGTGGAGAGACCCAGTACTTC. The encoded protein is CASSSGLAGGGETQYF.

CDR3 nucleotide sequence: TGTGCCAGCAACAACGGGGCAAAACGTCGGGACTATGGCTACACCTTC. It is translated as CASNNGAKRRDYGYTF. J is TRBJ1-2 and V is TRBV6-2 or TRBV6-3; D may be TRBD1 (5 bases). Germline CDR1 reads MNHEY; CDR2 reads SVGEGT. Trimming left V 7 bases short and J 3 bases short, with 21 bases between. This CDR3 has 16 residues.